This T cell receptor beta chain was captured in a study of regulatory T cells in long-lasting Graves disease. Construction of the TCR beta libraries employed iRepertoire HTBI primers in conjunction with Arm-PCR of CDR3 regions. MiXCR, applied by TCRdb to the multiplex PCR reads, yields one record per CDR3 protein. This table has about 440,000 distinct CDR3 sequences, more than 12% appearing once. The sample's time point: newly diagnosed GD, antithyroid drugs for less than 3 months. Extracted PBMC RNA gave rise to the TCR library. Study observations and caveats: New patients shared fewer public clonotypes (966) than persistent patients did (roughly 2,500). The work looked only at peripheral blood and did not look at thyroid tissue.

This clonotype was found many times. Its antigen is currently unknown. CDR1 and CDR2 (germline): SQVTM, ANQGSEA. This CDR3 region has 13 residues. V lost 4 bases and J 1 base, leaving 9 bases between the germline ends. The data were also submitted as part of a second study, on T cells in Graves' hyperthyroidism and ophthalmopathy. This second study notes: Hyperthyroidism of Graves' type that showed no ophthalmopathy progression within 18 months was stable. HTBI primers drove first-round RT-PCR of the TCR CDR3.

The sequencing used peripheral blood mononuclear cells (PBMCs), collected at new diagnosis, from a patient treated with antithyroid drugs. The sequence was obtained from a young woman with Graves disease. V gene TRBV29-1 combines with J gene TRBJ2-3; a possible D gene is TRBD1 (6 bases). This CDR3 reads CSVGYRGTDTQYF. In DNA form, the CDR3 reads TGCAGCGTTGGGTACAGGGGCACAGATACGCAGTATTTT.